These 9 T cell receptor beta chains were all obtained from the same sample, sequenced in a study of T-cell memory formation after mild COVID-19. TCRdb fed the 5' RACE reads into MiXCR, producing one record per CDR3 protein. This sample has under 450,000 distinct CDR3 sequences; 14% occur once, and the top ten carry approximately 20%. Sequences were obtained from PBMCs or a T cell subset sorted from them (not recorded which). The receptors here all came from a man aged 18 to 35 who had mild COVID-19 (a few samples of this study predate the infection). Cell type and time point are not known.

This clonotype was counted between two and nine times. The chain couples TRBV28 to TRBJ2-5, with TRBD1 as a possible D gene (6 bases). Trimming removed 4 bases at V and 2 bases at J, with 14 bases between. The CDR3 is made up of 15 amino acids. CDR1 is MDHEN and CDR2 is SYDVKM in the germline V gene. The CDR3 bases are TGTGCCAGCAGTTCCCCCCCGACAGGACAAGAGACCCAGTACTTC. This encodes CASSSPPTGQETQYF. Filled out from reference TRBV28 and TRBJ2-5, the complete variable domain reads DVKVTQSSRYLVKRTGEKVFLECVQDMDHENMFWYRQDPGLGLRLIYFSYDVKMKEKGDIPEGYSVSREKKERFSLILESASTNQTSMYLCASSSPPTGQETQYFGPGTRLLVL.

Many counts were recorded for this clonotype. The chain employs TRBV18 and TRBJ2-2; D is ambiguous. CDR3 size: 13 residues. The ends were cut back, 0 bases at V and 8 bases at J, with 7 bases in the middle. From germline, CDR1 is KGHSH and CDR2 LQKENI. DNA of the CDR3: TGTGCCAGCTCACCACCCCCCCCGGGGGAGCTGTTTTTT. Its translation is CASSPPPPGELFF.

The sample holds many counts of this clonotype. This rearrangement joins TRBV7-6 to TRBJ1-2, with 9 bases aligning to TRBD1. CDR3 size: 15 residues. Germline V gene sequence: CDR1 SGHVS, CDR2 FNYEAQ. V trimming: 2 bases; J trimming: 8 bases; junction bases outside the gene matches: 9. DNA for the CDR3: TGTGCCAGCAGCTTAAACCCGGGACAGGGCTTCGGCTACACCTTC. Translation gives CASSLNPGQGFGYTF.

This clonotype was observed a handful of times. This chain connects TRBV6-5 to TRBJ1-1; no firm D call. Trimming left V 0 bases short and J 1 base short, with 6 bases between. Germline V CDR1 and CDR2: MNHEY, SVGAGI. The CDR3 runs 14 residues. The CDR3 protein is CASSYSYQNTEAFF. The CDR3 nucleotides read TGTGCCAGCAGTTACTCTTACCAGAACACTGAAGCTTTCTTT.

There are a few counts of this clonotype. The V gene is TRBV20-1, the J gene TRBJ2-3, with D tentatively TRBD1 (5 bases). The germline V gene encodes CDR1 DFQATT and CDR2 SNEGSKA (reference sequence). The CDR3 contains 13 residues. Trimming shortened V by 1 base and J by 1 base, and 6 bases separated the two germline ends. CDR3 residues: CSARATGTDTQYF. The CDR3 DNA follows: TGCAGTGCTAGAGCGACAGGCACAGATACGCAGTATTTT.

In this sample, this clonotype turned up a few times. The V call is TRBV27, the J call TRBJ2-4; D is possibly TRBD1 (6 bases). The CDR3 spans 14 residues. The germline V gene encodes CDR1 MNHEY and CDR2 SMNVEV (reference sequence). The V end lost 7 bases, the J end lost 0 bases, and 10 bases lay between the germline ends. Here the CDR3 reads CASKGHLAKNIQYF. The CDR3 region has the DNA TGTGCCAGCAAGGGACACTTAGCCAAAAACATTCAGTACTTC.

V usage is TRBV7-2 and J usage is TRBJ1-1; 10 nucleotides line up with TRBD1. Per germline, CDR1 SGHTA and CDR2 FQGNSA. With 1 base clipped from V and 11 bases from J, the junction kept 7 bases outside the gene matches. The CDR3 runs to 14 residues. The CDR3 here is CASSLGTGGFEAFF. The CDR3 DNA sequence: TGTGCCAGCAGCTTAGGGACAGGGGGATTCGAGGCTTTCTTT.

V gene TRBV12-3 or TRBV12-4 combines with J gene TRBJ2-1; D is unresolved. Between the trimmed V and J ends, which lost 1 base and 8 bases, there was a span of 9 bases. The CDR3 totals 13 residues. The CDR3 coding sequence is TGTGCCAGCAGTTTAGGGCAGAACTATGAGCAGTTCTTC. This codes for CASSLGQNYEQFF.

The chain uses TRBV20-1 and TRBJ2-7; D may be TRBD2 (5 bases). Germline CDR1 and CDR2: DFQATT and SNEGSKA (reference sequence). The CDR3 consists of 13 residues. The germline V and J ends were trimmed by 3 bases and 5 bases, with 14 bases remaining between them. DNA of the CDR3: TGCAGTGCTAGTCCCGGGATTCACGACGAGCAGTACTTC. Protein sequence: CSASPGIHDEQYF.